This TCR beta chain was retrieved from a study of shared clonotypes between healthy human individuals. Findings and limits, study-wide: Few donors restricted represented genetic and exposure-history diversity.

About this clone: What it recognizes is unknown.

Caucasian adults residing in Nashville, Tennessee made up all the donors. TCRdb's copy holds only in-frame clones and misses some; the assay was immunoSEQ multiplex PCR. The sample has some 680,000 clones, roughly 73% seen once. Between the trimmed V and J ends, which lost 1 base and 2 bases, there was a span of 17 bases. Germline assignment: CDR1 MGHRA and CDR2 YSYEKL. The CDR3 covers 18 residues. This chain links TRBV4-1 with TRBJ2-2; a possible D gene is TRBD1 (5 bases). Sequencing used memory CD4+ T cells sorted from blood. Subset meaning: CD45RA-negative fraction. This TCR came from a woman younger than 45 in good health. The CDR3 spells CASSQGSTVRLNTGELFF. The CDR3 DNA reads TGCGCCAGCAGCCAAGGATCGACAGTAAGACTTAACACCGGGGAGCTGTTTTTT.